A single T cell receptor (beta chain) is shown here with its context. This CDR3 is 14 amino acids long. Looked up from germline, CDR1 is DFQATT and CDR2 is SNEGSKA (reference sequence). Between the trimmed V and J ends, which lost 8 bases and 2 bases, there was a span of 18 bases. TCRdb reanalysed the RT-PCR reads using MiXCR and keeps one entry per CDR3 protein. This sample has 710,000 or so distinct CDR3 sequences, with about 15% found just once. This record belongs to a study of response to subunit inactivated influenza vaccine. The source was PBMCs from blood, collected about 11 days after vaccination. The TCR sequence derives from a man aged 45-65 years who received an inactivated influenza vaccine. This sequence joins TRBV20-1 and TRBJ1-2, with TRBD1 as a possible D gene (5 bases). The CDR3 protein is CSPIGRGRNYGYTF. CDR3 sequence (DNA): TGCAGTCCTATTGGGAGGGGCCGGAACTATGGCTACACCTTC.